Listed below are T cell receptor beta chains from one sample, sequenced in a study of blood T cell repertoires in COVID-19. The repertoire was sequenced with immunoSEQ multiplex PCR; TCRdb's copy has only in-frame clones and lacks some. This table holds approximately 210,000 clones, around 90% found once. The sample consisted of peripheral blood. The origin of the receptors is a man in his 70s with acute or convalescent COVID-19. The CDR3 runs from the conserved cysteine through the conserved F or W. D genes are given only for firm matches. Rows may omit the clone size; those that give it use once, few, many or a size class.

-	TRBJ1-1	TRBV7-2	TRBD1	CASSSGLGTGGLAFF	TGTGCCAGCAGCTCCGGCCTAGGGACAGGGGGCTTGGCTTTCTTT
-	TRBJ1-5	TRBV2	-	CASKKDTIINQPQHF	TGTGCCAGCAAAAAGGACACTATAATCAATCAGCCCCAGCATTTT
-	TRBJ2-7	TRBV7-9	TRBD1	CASSSSRELTGNEQYF	TGTGCCAGCAGCTCTTCTCGCGAGCTGACAGGGAACGAGCAGTACTTC
-	TRBJ2-7	TRBV5-4	-	CASSPNSWSDEQYF	TGTGCCAGCAGCCCCAATAGCTGGTCAGACGAGCAGTACTTC
once	TRBJ1-1	TRBV7-9	TRBD1	CASRQGANTEAFF	TGTGCCAGCAGGCAGGGGGCGAACACTGAAGCTTTCTTT
-	TRBJ1-2	TRBV7-9	-	CASSIQGRYGYTF	TGTGCCAGCAGCATACAGGGTCGGTATGGCTACACCTTC
-	TRBJ1-5	TRBV4-1	-	CASSQEGHFNQPQHF	TGCGCCAGCAGCCAAGAGGGACACTTCAATCAGCCCCAGCATTTT
-	TRBJ2-1	TRBV5-1	-	CASSLGGGSRDEQFF	TGCGCCAGCAGCTTGGGAGGTGGGAGTAGGGATGAGCAGTTCTTC
-	TRBJ2-7	TRBV5-1	-	CASRTSTSVGEQYF	TGCGCCAGCAGAACGTCTACTAGTGTTGGCGAGCAGTACTTC
-	TRBJ2-7	TRBV7-9	-	CASSLPSQPGSYEQYF	TGTGCCAGCAGCTTACCTTCGCAGCCGGGCTCCTACGAGCAGTACTTC
-	TRBJ1-1	TRBV7-2	-	CASSLVWTVETEAFF	TGTGCCAGCAGCTTAGTGTGGACAGTGGAGACTGAAGCTTTCTTT
few	TRBJ1-2	TRBV7-2	-	CASSLALQGHGYTF	TGTGCCAGCAGCTTAGCTCTCCAGGGCCATGGCTACACCTTC
-	TRBJ2-3	TRBV28	-	CASSLSGSDTQYF	TGTGCCAGCAGTTTAAGTGGCAGTGATACGCAGTATTTT
-	TRBJ2-3	TRBV5-1	-	CASSLAGGTDTQYF	TGCGCCAGCAGCTTGGCCGGAGGCACAGATACGCAGTATTTT
-	TRBJ1-6	TRBV7-9	-	CASSLIGESPLHF	TGTGCCAGCAGCCTAATAGGGGAATCACCCCTCCACTTT
-	TRBJ2-7	TRBV7-2	TRBD2	CASSLDGTSGSFYEQYF	TGTGCCAGCAGCTTAGACGGGACTAGCGGGAGTTTTTACGAGCAGTACTTC
-	TRBJ2-1	TRBV14	TRBD2	CASSQSGTSVYNEQFF	TGTGCCAGCAGCCAATCCGGGACTAGCGTGTACAATGAGCAGTTCTTC
-	TRBJ1-1	TRBV27	TRBD1	CASRPTGASTEAFF	TGTGCCAGCAGACCGACAGGGGCGAGCACTGAAGCTTTCTTT
once	TRBJ2-1	TRBV11-3	TRBD2	CASSSSTAGVAEQFF	TGTGCCAGCAGTTCCTCGACAGCGGGAGTAGCTGAGCAGTTCTTC
-	TRBJ2-7	TRBV5-1	TRBD2	CASSFRGDEQYF	TGCGCCAGCAGCTTCCGGGGGGACGAGCAGTACTTC
-	TRBJ2-5	TRBV5-6	TRBD1	CASSPRTGGRETQYF	TGTGCCAGCAGCCCAAGGACAGGGGGGCGGGAGACCCAGTACTTC
-	TRBJ2-1	TRBV7-2	-	CASSLFVAVYNEQFF	TGTGCCAGCAGCCTTTTTGTGGCGGTATACAATGAGCAGTTCTTC
-	TRBJ2-2	TRBV9	TRBD2	CASSAPGLAAGELFF	TGTGCCAGCAGCGCTCCGGGACTAGCGGCCGGGGAGCTGTTTTTT
-	TRBJ1-2	TRBV4-1	-	CASSHGTGANYGYTF	TGCGCCAGCAGCCACGGCACGGGAGCTAACTATGGCTACACCTTC
once	TRBJ1-6	TRBV7-2	TRBD1	CASSLLGQGESPLHF	TGTGCCAGCAGCTTATTGGGACAGGGGGAATCACCCCTCCACTTT
-	TRBJ1-5	TRBV30	-	CAWSSTSTRGPNSNQPQHF	TGTGCCTGGAGTAGCACCTCTACCAGGGGCCCCAATAGCAATCAGCCCCAGCATTTT
-	TRBJ2-7	TRBV27	-	CASRRTWDTSYEQYF	TGTGCCAGCCGGAGAACCTGGGACACTTCCTACGAGCAGTACTTC
-	TRBJ1-1	TRBV4-3	TRBD1	CASSQDRTGGRTEAFF	TGCGCCAGCAGCCAAGATCGGACAGGGGGGAGGACTGAAGCTTTCTTT
-	TRBJ2-1	TRBV20-1	-	CSARGDNEQFF	TGCAGTGCTAGGGGAGATAATGAGCAGTTCTTC
once	TRBJ2-7	TRBV7-2	TRBD1	CASSLAGTVPSYEQYF	TGTGCCAGCAGCTTAGCGGGGACAGTCCCCTCCTACGAGCAGTACTTC
-	TRBJ2-7	TRBV7-8	-	CASSLGGGLYEQYF	TGTGCCAGCAGCTTAGGCGGGGGCCTCTACGAGCAGTACTTC
-	TRBJ2-1	TRBV28	TRBD2	CASSLWGGTAFNEQFF	TGTGCCAGCAGTTTATGGGGGGGGACTGCCTTCAATGAGCAGTTCTTC
-	TRBJ1-2	TRBV6-5	-	CASRQIDTNYGYTF	TGTGCCAGCAGGCAGATAGACACCAACTATGGCTACACCTTC
-	TRBJ2-1	TRBV15	TRBD2	CATSTNPGLALKQFF	TGTGCCACCAGCACTAATCCGGGACTAGCCTTAAAGCAGTTCTTC
-	TRBJ2-3	TRBV7-9	-	CASSFYRQRTDTQYF	TGTGCCAGCAGCTTCTACAGACAACGCACAGATACGCAGTATTTT
-	TRBJ1-1	TRBV5-8	-	CASSLGGSNTEAFF	TGTGCCAGCAGCTTGGGAGGTTCCAACACTGAAGCTTTCTTT
-	TRBJ2-5	TRBV7-2	-	CASSLLGPQSPGTQYF	TGTGCCAGCAGCTTACTAGGTCCCCAAAGTCCGGGGACCCAGTACTTC
-	TRBJ2-1	TRBV3-1/TRBV3-2	TRBD2	CASSQGGTSRRNEQFF	TGTGCCAGCAGCCAGGGAGGGACTAGCAGGCGCAATGAGCAGTTCTTC
-	TRBJ2-5	TRBV5-1	TRBD2	CASSLAGTSGIKTQYF	TGCGCCAGCAGCTTGGCCGGGACTAGCGGGATTAAGACCCAGTACTTC
-	TRBJ2-6	TRBV10-3	TRBD2	CAISEGRNSGTGANVLTF	TGTGCCATCAGTGAAGGTCGTAATAGCGGGACTGGGGCCAACGTCCTGACTTTC
-	TRBJ1-4	TRBV28	TRBD1	CASSFPGQGGEKLFF	TGTGCCAGCAGTTTCCCCGGACAGGGAGGGGAAAAACTGTTTTTT
-	TRBJ2-2	TRBV9	TRBD1	CASSVSQGADTGELFF	TGTGCCAGCAGCGTGAGCCAGGGGGCGGACACCGGGGAGCTGTTTTTT
-	TRBJ1-1	TRBV28	TRBD1	CASSLGSGQREAFF	TGTGCCAGCAGTTTAGGATCGGGACAGCGTGAAGCTTTCTTT
-	TRBJ2-1	TRBV6-2/TRBV6-3	TRBD2	CASSPRAGPSYNEQFF	TGTGCCAGCAGTCCCCGAGCGGGGCCTTCCTACAATGAGCAGTTCTTC
-	TRBJ2-2	TRBV7-3	-	CASLRGATGELFF	TGTGCCAGCCTCCGGGGGGCCACCGGGGAGCTGTTTTTT
-	TRBJ1-2	TRBV7-9	TRBD1	CASSVDRVYGYTF	TGTGCCAGCAGCGTTGACAGGGTCTATGGCTACACCTTC
-	TRBJ2-2	TRBV25-1	-	CASSAPWPGELFF	TGTGCCAGCAGTGCCCCCTGGCCCGGGGAGCTGTTTTTT
-	TRBJ1-5	TRBV2	TRBD1	CASSSGQINQPQHF	TGTGCCAGCAGTTCGGGACAGATCAATCAGCCCCAGCATTTT
-	TRBJ2-5	TRBV7-9	TRBD2	CASSPGTSGRARRETQYF	TGTGCCAGCAGCCCCGGGACTAGCGGGAGGGCCCGGCGGGAGACCCAGTACTTC
-	TRBJ1-2	TRBV7-6	-	CASSLGRENGYTF	TGTGCCAGCAGCTTAGGCCGGGAAAATGGCTACACCTTC
-	TRBJ2-7	TRBV7-9	-	CASSLSESGEQYF	TGTGCCAGCAGCTTAAGTGAGTCGGGCGAGCAGTACTTC
-	TRBJ1-1	TRBV5-1	-	CASSFKGRGTEAFF	TGCGCCAGCAGCTTCAAGGGGAGGGGGACTGAAGCTTTCTTT